The T cell receptor (beta chain) described here comes from a study of blood T cell repertoires in COVID-19. The data were produced by immunoSEQ multiplex PCR, yet TCRdb's version contains in-frame clones alone and is incomplete. The sample records about 200,000 clones, around 80% being singletons. The sample taken for sequencing was peripheral blood. This sequence was found in a woman in her forties or fifties with acute or convalescent COVID-19.

DNA for the CDR3: TGTGCCAGCTCACCAGGGGCAGTCTACGAGCAGTACTTC. Protein: CASSPGAVYEQYF. This chain joins TRBV18 and TRBJ2-7, with a weak D call TRBD1 (5 bases). Trimming removed 2 bases at V and 3 bases at J, with 8 bases between. The CDR3 extends over 13 amino acids. The germline V gene encodes CDR1 KGHSH and CDR2 LQKENI. Full variable domain (rest looked up from reference TRBV18 and TRBJ2-7): NAGVMQNPRHLVRRRGQEARLRCSPMKGHSHVYWYRQLPEEGLKFMVYLQKENIIDESGMPKERFSAEFPKEGPSILRIQQVVRGDSAAYFCASSPGAVYEQYFGPGTRLTVT.